One sample yielded the 28 T cell receptor beta chains listed below, sequenced in a study of T cells in Graves' hyperthyroidism and ophthalmopathy. From RNA transcripts, TCR beta CDR3 regions were amplified. HTBI primers were the set used in a first-round RT-PCR of the TCR CDR3. One entry per CDR3 protein, called by TCRdb with MiXCR from the multiplex PCR reads. The data hold roughly 580,000 distinct CDR3 sequences, with just over 45% observed a single time. Sequenced: peripheral blood or thyroid tissue (not recorded which). These receptors were taken from a woman aged 18-29 years with Graves' hyperthyroidism.

The CDR3 protein is CASSGAGILTDTQYF. CDR3 DNA sequence: TGTGCCAGCAGCGGGGCAGGGATCCTGACGGATACGCAGTATTTT. The chain has TRBV2 and TRBJ2-3; D is tentatively TRBD1 or TRBD2 (5 bases each). This CDR3 spans 15 amino acids. Trimming took 6 bases from V and 6 from J, leaving 19 bases between them. Per the germline V gene, CDR1 is SNHLY and CDR2 is FYNNEI.

The rearrangement uses TRBV14 and TRBJ1-4, with D possibly TRBD1 on 5 matching bases. Germline V gives CDR1 SGHDN, CDR2 FVKESK. Trimming cost V 3 bases and J 2 bases, with 10 bases left between them. The CDR3 is 15 residues long. The CDR3 region has the DNA TGTGCCAGCAGCCAGGAGGGGACGACTAATGAAAAACTGTTTTTT. Translated, it gives CASSQEGTTNEKLFF. The whole variable domain, filled in from reference TRBV14 and TRBJ1-4, reads EAGVTQFPSHSVIEKGQTVTLRCDPISGHDNLYWYRRVMGKEIKFLLHFVKESKQDESGMPNNRFLAERTGGTYSTLKVQPAELEDSGVYFCASSQEGTTNEKLFFGSGTQLSVL.

A few counts support this clonotype. V and J are TRBV10-2 and TRBJ2-7; tentatively, D is TRBD2 (5 bases). V lost 9 bases, J lost 0 bases, and 9 bases lay in between. Germline V gene lookup returns CDR1 WSHSY and CDR2 SAAADI. The CDR3 contains 12 residues. The CDR3 loop is CASGLDSYEQYF. CDR3 nucleotides: TGCGCCAGTGGACTGGACTCCTACGAGCAGTACTTC.

About this clonotype: A much larger clone differs from this one at a single base, so this may be a read error. CDR3 in amino acids: CATRKTRGAEAFF. The CDR3 DNA reads TGTGCCACCCGCAAAACGAGGGGAGCCGAAGCTTTCTTT. The chain employs TRBV15 and TRBJ1-1, with TRBD1 as a possible D gene (5 bases). Trimming removed 8 bases at V and 8 bases at J, with 18 bases between. The CDR3 contains 13 residues. The germline V gene has CDR1 LNHNV and CDR2 YYDKDF (reference sequence).

Comments on this clonotype: One base away lies a much larger clone, so this may be a sequencing read error. The chain links TRBV19 to TRBJ1-1; D possibly corresponds to TRBD1 (6 bases). The CDR3 totals 11 residues. The ends were cut back, 7 bases at V and 11 bases at J, with 14 bases in the middle. Germline lookup yields CDR1 LNHDA and CDR2 SQIVND (reference sequence). The CDR3 DNA reads TGTGCCAGTAAGGTCGACAGGTCGGCTTTCTTT. Translation: CASKVDRSAFF.

The chain joins TRBV20-1 to TRBJ1-1; weak D call: TRBD1 (5 bases). Trimming pared 3 bases from V and 5 bases from J, leaving 10 bases between. The CDR3 spans 12 residues. Per the germline V gene, CDR1 is DFQATT and CDR2 is SNEGSKA (reference sequence). CDR3 region: CSARDQGTEAFF. CDR3 nucleotide sequence: TGCAGTGCTAGGGACCAGGGAACTGAAGCTTTCTTT.

This clonotype was detected many times. The rearrangement links TRBV15 to TRBJ1-6; 7 positions agree with TRBD1. Germline values: CDR1 LNHNV, CDR2 YYDKDF (reference sequence). CDR3 length equals 17 residues. With V trimmed by 0 bases and J by 4 bases, 6 bases remained unmatched. CDR3 in amino acids: CATSRERTGGYNSPLHF. The CDR3 DNA reads TGTGCCACCAGCAGAGAAAGGACAGGCGGATATAATTCACCCCTCCACTTT.

This clonotype showed up many times. The rearrangement links TRBV24-1 to TRBJ1-6, with D perhaps TRBD1 (5 bases). CDR3 length equals 17 residues. V lost 1 base, J lost 7 bases, and 16 bases lay in between. Germline V lookup: CDR1 KGHDR, CDR2 SFDVKD. CDR3 sequence reads: CATSDFLLTASNSPLHF. CDR3 in DNA: TGTGCCACCAGTGATTTCCTACTGACAGCGAGCAATTCACCCCTCCACTTT.

The CDR3 loop is CSATHGGTNGYTF. The CDR3 nucleotides are TGCAGTGCCACCCACGGGGGGACGAATGGCTACACCTTC. The genes are TRBV20-1 and TRBJ1-2; D is perhaps TRBD1 (5 bases). Germline loops: CDR1 DFQATT, CDR2 SNEGSKA (reference sequence). This CDR3 has 13 residues. Trimming removed 6 bases at V and 6 bases at J, with 17 bases between.

The sample holds many counts of this clonotype. J is TRBJ1-1 and V is TRBV7-3; D is undetermined. This CDR3 has 14 residues. Trimming took 6 bases from V and 1 from J, leaving 12 bases between them. Germline loops: CDR1 SGHTA, CDR2 FQGTGA. The CDR3 sequence is CASSQTSANTEAFF. CDR3 coding DNA: TGTGCCAGCAGTCAAACGTCCGCGAACACTGAAGCTTTCTTT. The full variable domain, with the rest looked up from reference TRBV7-3 and TRBJ1-1, is GAGVSQTPSNKVTEKGKYVELRCDPISGHTALYWYRQSLGQGPEFLIYFQGTGAADDSGLPNDRFFAVRPEGSVSTLKIQRTERGDSAVYLCASSQTSANTEAFFGQGTRLTVV.

Details on this clonotype: This may come from a read error, since a much larger clone is one base off. V usage is TRBV9 and J usage is TRBJ1-5; D not resolved. The V end was cut by 0 bases, the J end by 4 bases, with 8 bases between. Per germline, CDR1 SGDLS and CDR2 YYNGEE. The CDR3 runs 14 residues. Here the CDR3 DNA reads TGTGCCAGCAGCGTAGTTTCAGGAAATCAGCCCCAGCATTTT. It yields the protein CASSVVSGNQPQHF.

This clonotype occurred a few times. At one of its ends the junction is not consistent with the germline gene, which may arise from a read error. The rearrangement links TRBV7-2 to TRBJ2-7; D ambiguous. The CDR3 has 14 residues. Germline V lookup: CDR1 SGHTA, CDR2 FQGNSA. The CDR3 protein is CASSLVGRTYEQYF. In nucleotides, the CDR3 is TGCGCCAGCAGCTTGGTTGGCCGTACCTACGAGCAGTACTTC.

The V call is TRBV7-9, the J call TRBJ1-2; TRBD1 matches at 7 bases. The CDR3 sequence is 12 residues long. Germline V gene lookup returns CDR1 SEHNR and CDR2 FQNEAQ (reference sequence). J lost 8 bases, V lost 8 bases, and 8 bases had no gene match. The DNA for the CDR3 is TGTGCCAGCTCTCCACAGGGGAAAGGCTACACCTTC. It encodes CASSPQGKGYTF.

This clonotype has ten or more counts. V is TRBV2 and J is TRBJ2-7; TRBD1 aligns across 9 bases. Per germline, CDR1 SNHLY and CDR2 FYNNEI. V shed 5 bases and J 7 bases; nucleotides not matched to a gene: 9. The CDR3 extends over 14 amino acids. CDR3 coding DNA: TGTGCCAGCAGTCGGGACAGGGTTGCCGAAGAGCAGTACTTC. Its translation: CASSRDRVAEEQYF.

Only a few counts were recorded for this clonotype. The chain links TRBV7-8 to TRBJ2-2, with D possibly TRBD2 on 5 matching bases. This CDR3 region has 14 residues. Deletions cut 7 bases from V and 3 bases from J, with 12 bases between. CDR1 is SGHVS, CDR2 FQNEAQ, per germline. For the CDR3, the DNA is TGTGCCAGCACCGGACGGGGAGACACCGGGGAGCTGTTTTTT. It yields the protein CASTGRGDTGELFF.

The chain combines TRBV2 with TRBJ2-5, with D possibly TRBD2 on 6 matching bases. V was shortened by 4 bases and J by 0 bases, with 18 bases between the two germline ends. The CDR3 has 17 amino acids. Per germline, CDR1 SNHLY and CDR2 FYNNEI. CDR3 DNA: TGTGCCAGCAGTGCCTGGGGCCTTAAGCGGGACCAAGAGACCCAGTACTTC. Amino acid sequence: CASSAWGLKRDQETQYF. Looking up the rest from reference TRBV2 and TRBJ2-5 gives the full variable domain: EPEVTQTPSHQVTQMGQEVILRCVPISNHLYFYWYRQILGQKVEFLVSFYNNEISEKSEIFDDQFSVERPDGSNFTLKIRSTKLEDSAMYFCASSAWGLKRDQETQYFGPGTRLLVL.

This clonotype was counted a few times. The chain joins TRBV7-9 to TRBJ2-7; possible D gene TRBD1, 5 bases. Looked up from germline, CDR1 is SEHNR and CDR2 is FQNEAQ (reference sequence). CDR3 length equals 14 residues. The germline V and J ends were trimmed by 4 bases and 1 base, with 11 bases remaining between them. CDR3 in amino acids: CASSYRSPSYEQYF. The CDR3 DNA reads TGTGCCAGCAGCTACAGGTCCCCTTCCTACGAGCAGTACTTC.

J is TRBJ1-2 and V is TRBV2; 8 nucleotides match TRBD1. The trim removed 5 bases at V and 7 bases at J, leaving 12 bases unmatched. The CDR3 extends over 15 amino acids. Looked up from germline, CDR1 is SNHLY and CDR2 is FYNNEI. Written as DNA, the CDR3 is TGTGCCAGCAGTTTATCAGGACAGGGTGTCAGTGGCTACACCTTC. The encoded protein is CASSLSGQGVSGYTF.

This clonotype has just a few counts. V usage is TRBV7-9 and J usage is TRBJ2-7, with 7 bases fitting TRBD1. This CDR3 has 14 residues. V shed 3 bases, J shed 6 bases, and the junction held 8 bases outside the gene matches. Looked up from germline, CDR1 is SEHNR and CDR2 is FQNEAQ (reference sequence). CDR3 region: CASSFSDRDPEQYF. The DNA for the CDR3 is TGTGCCAGCAGCTTTAGTGACAGGGATCCCGAGCAGTACTTC.

This clonotype has more than one count but fewer than ten. The chain couples TRBV19 to TRBJ1-3; the match to TRBD1 covers 7 bases. The CDR3 covers 14 residues. V gave up 6 bases and J gave up 0 bases; unmatched junction bases: 2. Germline-derived CDR1 and CDR2 are LNHDA and SQIVND (reference sequence). This CDR3 reads CASRTGDSGNTIYF. The CDR3 bases are TGTGCCAGTAGAACAGGGGACTCTGGAAACACCATATATTTT.

This CDR3 is CASSRSAGHHYGYTF. CDR3 bases: TGTGCCAGCAGCCGGTCAGCGGGACACCACTATGGCTACACCTTC. This chain connects TRBV25-1 to TRBJ1-2; tentative D call: TRBD1 (6 bases). Germline V gene data show CDR1 as MGHDK and CDR2 as SYGVNS. CDR3 length: 15 residues. V dropped 6 bases and J dropped 3 bases, with 17 bases sitting between them.

This clonotype was counted a few times. V usage is TRBV7-2 and J usage is TRBJ2-7; TRBD2 matches 7 bases. Germline trimming cut 8 bases from V and 3 bases from J; bases unmatched to any gene: 7. Looked up from germline, CDR1 is SGHTA and CDR2 is FQGNSA. The CDR3 totals 13 residues. The CDR3 here is CASRRERDYEQYF. The CDR3 nucleotides read TGTGCCAGCCGGCGGGAGAGGGACTACGAGCAGTACTTC.

Points on this clonotype: A much bigger clone sits one base away, suggesting this may be a read error. V and J are TRBV6-1 and TRBJ2-2, with D possibly TRBD2 on 6 matching bases. Trimming pared 4 bases from V and 3 bases from J, leaving 9 bases between. The germline V gene encodes CDR1 MNHNS and CDR2 SASEGT. The length of the CDR3 is 14 residues. The CDR3: CASSGLVDTGELFF. Written as DNA, the CDR3 is TGTGCCAGCAGTGGACTAGTGGACACCGGGGAGCTGTTTTTT.

This clonotype was observed once. This sequence joins TRBV6-2 or TRBV6-3 and TRBJ1-5; 7 bases align to TRBD1. CDR3 length: 13 amino acids. Germline CDR1 is MNHEY and CDR2 is SVGEGT. The CDR3 DNA is TGTGCTCCCAACAGGGGTGGCAATCAGCCCCAGCATTTT. This codes for CAPNRGGNQPQHF.

This chain uses TRBV10-3 with TRBJ2-7; 8 bases map to TRBD2. Trimming took 5 bases from V and 4 from J; bases not matched to a gene: 7. Germline-derived CDR1 and CDR2 are ENHRY and SYGVKD. This CDR3 has 14 residues. DNA for the CDR3: TGTGCCATCAGTCTAGCGGGCAGAGAATACGAGCAGTACTTC. Translated, it gives CAISLAGREYEQYF.

This clonotype was detected only a few times. The chain links TRBV4-2 to TRBJ2-7; the match to TRBD2 covers 15 bases. V gave up 4 bases and J gave up 5 bases; unmatched junction bases: 3. CDR3 size: 15 residues. CDR1 and CDR2 from the germline V gene are LGHNA and YNFKEQ. CDR3 in DNA: TGTGCCAGCAGCCTGGGGACTAGCGGGAGGAACGAGCAGTACTTC. This gives the protein CASSLGTSGRNEQYF.

This clonotype was found a few times. The chain uses TRBV10-2 and TRBJ2-7; 10 bases align to TRBD2. CDR1 and CDR2 (germline): WSHSY, SAAADI. This CDR3 spans 16 amino acids. Trimming cost V 4 bases and J 2 bases; bases outside gene matches: 8. CDR3 loop: CASSGSGRAGPYEQYF. The CDR3 coding sequence is TGCGCCAGCAGTGGCAGCGGGAGGGCCGGGCCCTACGAGCAGTACTTC.

The rearrangement links TRBV19 to TRBJ1-2; D may be TRBD1 (5 bases). Deletions cut 9 bases from V and 3 bases from J, with 11 bases between. The germline CDR1 and CDR2 sequences are LNHDA and SQIVND (reference sequence). The CDR3 extends over 12 amino acids. The CDR3 sequence is CASLQDHYGYTF. CDR3 coding DNA: TGTGCCAGCCTACAGGATCACTATGGCTACACCTTC.